Below, 29 T cell receptor beta chains from the same sample are listed, as sequenced in a study of T cell responses to AZD1222 COVID-19 vaccine. Produced via immunoSEQ multiplex PCR; TCRdb's table is partial and in-frame only. Of 150,000 to 200,000 clones detected, 85% to 95% appear once; the ten largest clones hold 3.5% to 5%. Sample: peripheral blood, taken on day 0 of AZD1222 vaccination. The receptor set was obtained from an adult in good health.

The V and J genes are TRBV27 and TRBJ1-5, with D maybe TRBD1 (5 bases). Germline CDR1 and CDR2: MNHEY and SMNVEV (reference sequence). Trimming left V 7 bases short and J 1 base short, with 17 bases between. CDR3 size: 16 residues. The CDR3 reads CASKPGAGPSNQPQHF. Written as DNA, the CDR3 is TGTGCCAGCAAACCCGGGGCAGGGCCCAGCAATCAGCCCCAGCATTTT.

The chain's CDR3 is CASSVGQDYGYTF. As DNA, the CDR3 is TGTGCCAGCAGTGTCGGACAGGACTATGGCTACACCTTC. This chain links TRBV2 with TRBJ1-2; 7 bases line up with TRBD1. Per the germline V gene, CDR1 is SNHLY and CDR2 is FYNNEI. J lost 3 bases, V lost 4 bases, and 2 bases had no gene match. The CDR3 runs to 13 residues.

This rearrangement joins TRBV6-4 to TRBJ1-3; no clear D. The CDR3 sequence is 14 residues long. V lost 2 bases and J lost 1, with 6 bases in between. The V gene's germline CDR1 is MRHNA and CDR2 SNTAGT. The CDR3 sequence: CASSDRRSGNTIYF. The CDR3 DNA follows: TGTGCCAGCAGTGACAGGCGATCTGGAAACACCATATATTTT.

The J gene is TRBJ1-4, the V gene TRBV3-1 (or the pseudogene TRBV3-2), with D maybe TRBD1 (5 bases). Germline V lookup: CDR1 LGHDT, CDR2 YNNKEL (reference sequence). The CDR3 contains 15 residues. Trimming stripped 4 bases from V and 8 bases from J, with 17 bases between. CDR3 nucleotide sequence: TGTGCCAGCAGCCCCCAGGGTTTGTGGGGCGAAAAACTGTTTTTT. Its translation is CASSPQGLWGEKLFF.

The chain recombines TRBV5-4 with TRBJ2-2; 8 bases are a match to TRBD1. Germline CDR1 SGHNT, CDR2 YYREEE (reference sequence). With V trimmed by 5 bases and J by 2 bases, 5 bases remained unmatched. This CDR3 spans 15 amino acids. CDR3 amino acids: CASRRDRGNTGELFF. CDR3 in DNA: TGTGCCAGCAGGCGTGACAGGGGCAACACCGGGGAGCTGTTTTTT.

The genes are TRBV7-9 and TRBJ1-3; D may be TRBD1 (5 bases). V was pared by 7 bases and J by 8 bases, with 18 bases between. CDR1 SEHNR and CDR2 FQNEAQ come from the germline V gene (reference sequence). This CDR3 spans 14 amino acids. In DNA form, the CDR3 reads TGTGCCAGCACCCCGCCGGGGGGGGAGTACACCATATATTTT. Translating it yields CASTPPGGEYTIYF.

This chain joins TRBV11-2 and TRBJ2-6; D is undetermined. Germline V gene sequence: CDR1 SGHAT, CDR2 FQNNGV. Trimming pared 3 bases from V and 1 base from J, leaving 13 bases between. The CDR3 consists of 17 residues. The CDR3 loop reads CASSFLPGRSGANVLTF. The CDR3 DNA is TGTGCCAGCAGCTTTCTCCCCGGCCGGTCTGGGGCCAACGTCCTGACTTTC. The whole variable domain, filled in from reference TRBV11-2 and TRBJ2-6, reads EAGVAQSPRYKIIEKRQSVAFWCNPISGHATLYWYQQILGQGPKLLIQFQNNGVVDDSQLPKDRFSAERLKGVDSTLKIQPAKLEDSAVYLCASSFLPGRSGANVLTFGAGSRLTVL.

The genes are TRBV3-1 (or the pseudogene TRBV3-2) and TRBJ2-1; the match to TRBD2 covers 9 bases. Looked up from germline, CDR1 is LGHDT and CDR2 is YNNKEL (reference sequence). This CDR3 has 14 amino acids. V was pared by 2 bases and J by 7 bases, with 3 bases of the junction left unmatched. This chain's CDR3 is CASSQSAGGNEQFF. The CDR3 bases are TGTGCCAGCAGCCAATCTGCGGGGGGGAATGAGCAGTTCTTC.

In this sample, this clone turned up once. This sequence joins TRBV10-3 and TRBJ2-1; D gene unclear. In germline, CDR1 is ENHRY, CDR2 SYGVKD. V lost 4 bases and J lost 3, with 7 bases in between. This CDR3 region has 13 residues. The CDR3, as DNA: TGTGCCATCAGTGTAAACTTCTACAATGAGCAGTTCTTC. Protein sequence: CAISVNFYNEQFF.

J is TRBJ1-2 and V is TRBV4-1, with D possibly matching TRBD1 (6 bases). The CDR3 is 16 residues long. In germline, CDR1 is MGHRA, CDR2 YSYEKL. V dropped 5 bases and J dropped 5 bases, with 21 bases sitting between them. The CDR3 bases are TGCGCCAGCAGCTCCATTGTACGGGGGGCGCAGTATGGCTACACCTTC. Translating it yields CASSSIVRGAQYGYTF.

The chain is built from TRBV3-1 (or the pseudogene TRBV3-2) and TRBJ2-5; 12 nucleotides line up with TRBD2. The junction had 3 bases not matched to a gene; V was cut back by 0 bases and J by 1 base. Germline V lookup: CDR1 LGHDT, CDR2 YNNKEL (reference sequence). This CDR3 region has 17 residues. The CDR3 nucleotides read TGTGCCAGCAGCCAAGATCGGACTAGCGGGACCCAAGAGACCCAGTACTTC. Translated: CASSQDRTSGTQETQYF.

The V and J genes are TRBV7-9 and TRBJ2-7, with D hard to call. V dropped 2 bases and J dropped 5 bases, with 7 bases sitting between them. The germline V gene encodes CDR1 SEHNR and CDR2 FQNEAQ (reference sequence). This CDR3 contains 12 residues. CDR3 coding DNA: TGTGCCAGCAGCTTACACGGAGACGAGCAGTACTTC. Amino acids: CASSLHGDEQYF.

The gene calls are TRBV7-9 and TRBJ1-2; TRBD1 aligns across 11 bases. Germline V gene data show CDR1 as SEHNR and CDR2 as FQNEAQ (reference sequence). V dropped 4 bases and J dropped 6; count of bases not matched to a gene: 7. The CDR3 loop spans 15 amino acids. The CDR3 region is CASSSAGDRGDGYTF. CDR3 nucleotides: TGTGCCAGCAGCTCAGCCGGGGACAGGGGGGATGGCTACACCTTC.

V is TRBV14 and J is TRBJ1-6; D is unclear. Germline CDR1 SGHDN, CDR2 FVKESK. V gave up 0 bases and J gave up 9 bases, with 9 bases separating them. CDR3 size: 14 residues. CDR3 DNA: TGTGCCAGCAGCCAAGAGAGGCAGACTTCACCCCTCCACTTT. Translated: CASSQERQTSPLHF.

V gene TRBV5-5 combines with J gene TRBJ1-2; 8 bases align to TRBD1. The length of the CDR3 is 14 residues. V shed 4 bases, J shed 3 bases, and the junction held 5 bases outside the gene matches. Germline V gives CDR1 SGHKS, CDR2 YYEKEE (reference sequence). CDR3 DNA sequence: TGTGCCAGCAGCCCTGGGACAGGCCACTATGGCTACACCTTC. As protein: CASSPGTGHYGYTF. The variable domain in full, with the rest retrieved from reference TRBV5-5 and TRBJ1-2, is DAGVTQSPTHLIKTRGQQVTLRCSPISGHKSVSWYQQVLGQGPQFIFQYYEKEERGRGNFPDRFSARQFPNYSSELNVNALLLGDSALYLCASSPGTGHYGYTFGSGTRLTVV.

The V call is TRBV2, the J call TRBJ1-5, with no clear D. CDR1 is SNHLY and CDR2 is FYNNEI in the germline V gene. Between the trimmed V and J ends, which lost 1 base and 1 base, there was a span of 8 bases. The CDR3 is 15 amino acids. DNA for the CDR3: TGTGCCAGCAGTGAAGAACGGGGAAGCAATCAGCCCCAGCATTTT. As protein: CASSEERGSNQPQHF. The whole variable domain, remainder taken from reference TRBV2 and TRBJ1-5, is EPEVTQTPSHQVTQMGQEVILRCVPISNHLYFYWYRQILGQKVEFLVSFYNNEISEKSEIFDDQFSVERPDGSNFTLKIRSTKLEDSAMYFCASSEERGSNQPQHFGDGTRLSIL.

V and J are TRBV10-3 and TRBJ2-7; D possibly uses TRBD1 or TRBD2 (5 bases each). Germline V gives CDR1 ENHRY, CDR2 SYGVKD. Deletions cut 9 bases from V and 4 bases from J, with 13 bases between. CDR3 length: 12 residues. The CDR3 loop is CAIGEIEYEQYF. In nucleotides, the CDR3 is TGTGCCATAGGGGAGATAGAGTACGAGCAGTACTTC.

The chain combines TRBV5-1 with TRBJ1-4; D uncertain. Germline loops: CDR1 SGHRS, CDR2 YFSETQ. Trimming stripped 7 bases from V and 0 bases from J, with 10 bases between. The CDR3 consists of 14 residues. CDR3 region: CASGYSSTNEKLFF. The CDR3 DNA reads TGCGCCAGCGGGTACAGCTCAACTAATGAAAAACTGTTTTTT.

The gene calls are TRBV5-1 and TRBJ2-1, with D perhaps given as TRBD1 or TRBD2 (5 bases each). CDR3 size: 14 residues. V lost 2 bases, J lost 9 bases, and 15 bases lay in between. Germline V gene lookup returns CDR1 SGHRS and CDR2 YFSETQ. In DNA, the CDR3 is TGCGCCAGCAGCTTTGGGGACCTTGACAGTGAGCAGTTCTTC. It specifies CASSFGDLDSEQFF.

The CDR3 bases are TGTGCCAGCAGCTCGCTGGGAATCCTGAACACTGAAGCTTTCTTT. This sequence encodes CASSSLGILNTEAFF. The gene calls are TRBV5-6 and TRBJ1-1; no clear D gene. Germline loops: CDR1 SGHDT, CDR2 YYEEEE. The CDR3 runs 15 residues. V gave up 3 bases and J gave up 0 bases, with 12 bases separating them.

The chain couples TRBV7-9 to TRBJ2-4; D is perhaps TRBD1 (5 bases). The germline gives CDR1 SEHNR, CDR2 FQNEAQ (reference sequence). The V gene lost 1 base and the J gene lost 1 base, with 11 bases spanning the gap. The CDR3 sequence is 16 residues long. This chain's CDR3 is CASSLVGGAAKNIQYF. The CDR3 DNA follows: TGTGCCAGCAGCTTAGTCGGTGGGGCGGCCAAAAACATTCAGTACTTC.

The J gene is TRBJ1-1, the V gene TRBV7-2; a weak D match, TRBD1 (6 bases). The V end lost 4 bases, the J end lost 6 bases, and 15 bases lay between the germline ends. The CDR3 contains 14 residues. CDR1 SGHTA and CDR2 FQGNSA come from the germline V gene. The CDR3 here is CASSSRRGSSEAFF. CDR3 nucleotides: TGTGCCAGCAGCTCGCGGAGGGGGAGCTCTGAAGCTTTCTTT.

The chain joins TRBV6-5 to TRBJ1-4; the match to TRBD1 covers 8 bases. After removal of 6 bases from V and 8 bases from J, the junction contained 5 bases not matched to a gene. Germline lookup yields CDR1 MNHEY and CDR2 SVGAGI. The CDR3 consists of 13 residues. The CDR3 region is CASRTGESEKLFF. CDR3 in DNA: TGTGCCAGCAGGACAGGGGAATCGGAAAAACTGTTTTTT.

The gene calls are TRBV2 and TRBJ1-3; 7 nucleotides agree with TRBD1. The CDR3 is made up of 13 amino acids. Germline lookup yields CDR1 SNHLY and CDR2 FYNNEI. Trimming at V came to 9 bases and at J to 4 bases, leaving 6 bases not matched to a gene. Written as DNA, the CDR3 is TGTGCCAGGGGAACAGGGGACGGAAACACCATATATTTT. Amino acids: CARGTGDGNTIYF.

The CDR3 reads CASNVWQGSTGELFF. CDR3 nucleotide sequence: TGTGCCAGCAACGTCTGGCAGGGGAGCACCGGGGAGCTGTTTTTT. V and J are TRBV27 and TRBJ2-2, with a possible D match to TRBD1 (6 bases). Per germline, CDR1 MNHEY and CDR2 SMNVEV (reference sequence). There are 15 residues in the CDR3. V was clipped by 7 bases and J by 4 bases, with 16 bases between them.

The chain employs TRBV30 and TRBJ1-2; 8 bases map to TRBD1. The germline gives CDR1 GTSNPN, CDR2 SVGIG (reference sequence). This CDR3 is 14 amino acids long. V was clipped by 7 bases and J by 2 bases; unmatched bases: 9. CDR3 sequence (DNA): TGTGCCTCCATGTCCGGACAGGGCAACTATGGCTACACCTTC. Protein: CASMSGQGNYGYTF.

In DNA, the CDR3 is TGTGCCAGTAGAGACAATACAGGGGGCGGCAGCTCCTATAATTCACCCCTCCACTTT. Its protein is CASRDNTGGGSSYNSPLHF. The chain carries TRBV19 and TRBJ1-6, with TRBD1 matching 9 bases. Germline CDR1 and CDR2: LNHDA and SQIVND (reference sequence). The CDR3 runs to 19 residues. V shed 6 bases, J shed 0 bases, and the junction held 12 bases outside the gene matches.

The chain recombines TRBV29-1 with TRBJ2-7; possibly TRBD1 for D (5 bases). CDR3 length: 15 amino acids. V gave up 5 bases and J gave up 2 bases, with 19 bases separating them. Germline V gene data show CDR1 as SQVTM and CDR2 as ANQGSEA. The CDR3 loop reads CSVTFDSQPTYEQYF. The CDR3 coding sequence is TGCAGCGTTACTTTTGACAGCCAGCCTACCTACGAGCAGTACTTC.

The chain joins TRBV30 to TRBJ2-5, with no clear D. This CDR3 has 12 amino acids. Germline loops: CDR1 GTSNPN, CDR2 SVGIG (reference sequence). The V gene lost 1 base and the J gene lost 5 bases, with 8 bases spanning the gap. CDR3 sequence reads: CAWSGQVETQYF. DNA for the CDR3: TGTGCCTGGAGTGGGCAGGTGGAGACCCAGTACTTC.